These 5 T cell receptor beta chains were all obtained from the same sample, sequenced in a study of OX40 agonist ivuxolimab in advanced cancers. Sequencing used immunoSEQ multiplex PCR; TCRdb keeps in-frame clones, though not all of them. The data hold 70,000 to 85,000 clones, with 80% to 85% observed a single time. The specimen comprised CD4+ or CD8+ T cells sorted from blood, sampled in a trial of the OX40 agonist ivuxolimab. These receptors came from an adult with an advanced solid tumor such as melanoma, head and neck, liver or kidney cancer.

This chain uses TRBV7-2 with TRBJ2-1, with 7 bases fitting TRBD1. V shed 5 bases and J 8 bases; nucleotides not matched to a gene: 6. Germline CDR1 reads SGHTA; CDR2 reads FQGNSA. The CDR3 spans 13 residues. The CDR3 reads CASSTGVVDEQFF. The CDR3 DNA reads as TGTGCCAGCAGCACAGGGGTGGTCGATGAGCAGTTCTTC. Using reference TRBV7-2 and TRBJ2-1 for the parts outside the CDR3, the full variable domain is GAGVSQSPSNKVTEKGKDVELRCDPISGHTALYWYRQSLGQGLEFLIYFQGNSAPDKSGLPSDRFSAERTGGSVSTLTIQRTQQEDSAVYLCASSTGVVDEQFFGPGTRLTVL.

The chain links TRBV19 to TRBJ2-1, with TRBD2 matching over 11 bases. Germline CDR1 and CDR2: LNHDA and SQIVND (reference sequence). J lost 6 bases, V lost 4 bases, and 8 bases had no gene match. CDR3 length: 16 residues. CDR3 region: CASSTISGRAVNEQFF. CDR3 in DNA: TGTGCCAGTAGTACCATTAGCGGGAGGGCCGTCAATGAGCAGTTCTTC. Complete variable domain (other parts from reference TRBV19 and TRBJ2-1): DGGITQSPKYLFRKEGQNVTLSCEQNLNHDAMYWYRQDPGQGLRLIYYSQIVNDFQKGDIAEGYSVSREKKESFPLTVTSAQKNPTAFYLCASSTISGRAVNEQFFGPGTRLTVL.

The sample holds a few counts of this clone. The V gene is TRBV7-9, the J gene TRBJ1-1, with unresolved D. Germline-derived CDR1 and CDR2 are SEHNR and FQNEAQ (reference sequence). The CDR3 is made up of 14 amino acids. Trimming took off 7 bases at V and 0 bases at J, with 12 bases between the two ends. As DNA, the CDR3 is TGTGCCAGCACCGTTGGGAACATGAACACTGAAGCTTTCTTT. It translates to CASTVGNMNTEAFF.

V usage is TRBV4-2 and J usage is TRBJ2-1; D may be TRBD2 (6 bases). Trimming removed 9 bases at V and 5 bases at J, with 17 bases between. Germline V CDR1 and CDR2: LGHNA, YNFKEQ. This CDR3 comprises 14 residues. The CDR3 DNA follows: TGTGCCAGGGTAATAGCGGAAATTAACAATGAGCAGTTCTTC. Its protein product is CARVIAEINNEQFF.

The rearrangement links TRBV2 to TRBJ2-2; D might be TRBD1 (5 bases). Trimming took off 6 bases at V and 4 bases at J, with 15 bases between the two ends. CDR1 is SNHLY, CDR2 FYNNEI, per germline. This CDR3 has 15 amino acids. The CDR3 protein is CASSSKGLGTGELFF. The CDR3 nucleotides are TGTGCCAGCAGCTCGAAGGGGTTGGGCACCGGGGAGCTGTTTTTT.